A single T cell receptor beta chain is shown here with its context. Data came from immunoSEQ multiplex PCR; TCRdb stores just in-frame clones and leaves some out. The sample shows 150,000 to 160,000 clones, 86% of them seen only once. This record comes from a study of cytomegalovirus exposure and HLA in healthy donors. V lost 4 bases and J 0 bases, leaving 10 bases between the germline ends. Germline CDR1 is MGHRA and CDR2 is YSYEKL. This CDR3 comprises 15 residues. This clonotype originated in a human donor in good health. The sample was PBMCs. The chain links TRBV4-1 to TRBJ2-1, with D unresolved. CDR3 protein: CASSPSTNSYNEQFF. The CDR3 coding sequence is TGCGCCAGCAGCCCCTCCACTAACTCCTACAATGAGCAGTTCTTC.